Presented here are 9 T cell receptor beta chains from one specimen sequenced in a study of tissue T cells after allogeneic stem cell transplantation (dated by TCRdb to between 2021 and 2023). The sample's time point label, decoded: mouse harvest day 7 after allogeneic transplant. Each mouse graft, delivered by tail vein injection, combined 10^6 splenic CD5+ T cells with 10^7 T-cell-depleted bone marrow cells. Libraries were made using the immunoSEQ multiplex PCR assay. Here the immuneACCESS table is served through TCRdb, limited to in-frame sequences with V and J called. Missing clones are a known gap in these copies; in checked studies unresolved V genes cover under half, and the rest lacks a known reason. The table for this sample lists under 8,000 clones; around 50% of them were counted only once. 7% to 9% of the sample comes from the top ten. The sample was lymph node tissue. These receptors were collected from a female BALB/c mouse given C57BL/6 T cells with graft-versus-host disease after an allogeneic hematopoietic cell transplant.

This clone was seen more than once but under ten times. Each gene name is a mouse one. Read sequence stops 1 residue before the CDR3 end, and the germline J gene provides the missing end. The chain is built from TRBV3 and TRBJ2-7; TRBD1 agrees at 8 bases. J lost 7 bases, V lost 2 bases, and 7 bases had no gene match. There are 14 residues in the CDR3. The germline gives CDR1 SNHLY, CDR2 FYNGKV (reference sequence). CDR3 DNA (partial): TGTGCCAGCAGCTTACATCAGGGGGCGGGGGAACAGTAC. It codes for CASSLHQGAGEQY. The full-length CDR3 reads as CASSLHQGAGEQYF.

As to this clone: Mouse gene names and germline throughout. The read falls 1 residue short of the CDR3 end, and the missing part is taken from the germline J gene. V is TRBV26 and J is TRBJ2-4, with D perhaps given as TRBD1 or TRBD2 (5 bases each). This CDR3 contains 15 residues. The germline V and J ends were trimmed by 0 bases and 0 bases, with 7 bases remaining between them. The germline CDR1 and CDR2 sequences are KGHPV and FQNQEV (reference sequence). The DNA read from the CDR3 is TGTGCCAGCAGTCTGTCTCGGGGCAGTCAAAACACCTTGTAC. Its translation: CASSLSRGSQNTLY. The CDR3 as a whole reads CASSLSRGSQNTLYF. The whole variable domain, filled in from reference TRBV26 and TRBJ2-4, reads NSKVIQTPRYLVKGQGQKAKMRCIPEKGHPVVFWYQQNKNNEFKFLINFQNQEVLQQIDMTEKRFSAECPSNSPCSLEIQSSEAGDSALYLCASSLSRGSQNTLYFGAGTRLSVL.

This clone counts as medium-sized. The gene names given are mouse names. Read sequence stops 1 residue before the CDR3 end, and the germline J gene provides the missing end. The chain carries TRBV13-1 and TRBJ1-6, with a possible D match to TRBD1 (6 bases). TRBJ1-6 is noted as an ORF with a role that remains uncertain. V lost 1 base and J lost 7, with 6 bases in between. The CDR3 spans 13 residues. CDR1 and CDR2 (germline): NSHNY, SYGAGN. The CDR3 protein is CASSDQGNSPLYF. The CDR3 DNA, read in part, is TGTGCCAGCAGTGATCAGGGGAATTCGCCCCTCTAC.

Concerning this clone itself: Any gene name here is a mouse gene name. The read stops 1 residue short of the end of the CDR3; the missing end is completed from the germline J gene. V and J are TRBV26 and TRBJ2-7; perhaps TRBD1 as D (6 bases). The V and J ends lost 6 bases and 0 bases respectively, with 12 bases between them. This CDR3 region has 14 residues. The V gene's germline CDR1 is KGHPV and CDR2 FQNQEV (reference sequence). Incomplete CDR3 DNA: TGTGCCAGCAGCCGGGGACAAAGCTCCTATGAACAGTAC. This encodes CASSRGQSSYEQY. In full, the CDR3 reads CASSRGQSSYEQYF.

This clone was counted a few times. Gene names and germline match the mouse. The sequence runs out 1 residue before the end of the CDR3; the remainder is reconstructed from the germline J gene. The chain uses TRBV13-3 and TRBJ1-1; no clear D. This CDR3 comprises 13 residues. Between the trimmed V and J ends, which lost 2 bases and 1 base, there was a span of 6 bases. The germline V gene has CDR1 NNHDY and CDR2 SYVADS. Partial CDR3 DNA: TGTGCCAGCAGTGAAGGCGGAAACACAGAAGTCTTC. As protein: CASSEGGNTEVF. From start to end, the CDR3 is CASSEGGNTEVFF.

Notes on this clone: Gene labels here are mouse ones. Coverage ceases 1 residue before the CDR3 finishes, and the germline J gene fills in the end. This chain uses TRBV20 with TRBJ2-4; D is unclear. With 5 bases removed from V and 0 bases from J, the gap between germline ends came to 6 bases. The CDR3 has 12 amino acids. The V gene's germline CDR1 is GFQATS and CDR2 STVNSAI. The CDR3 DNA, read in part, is TGTGGTGCTCGAAAAAGTCAAAACACCTTGTAC. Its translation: CGARKSQNTLY. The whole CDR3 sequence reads CGARKSQNTLYF.

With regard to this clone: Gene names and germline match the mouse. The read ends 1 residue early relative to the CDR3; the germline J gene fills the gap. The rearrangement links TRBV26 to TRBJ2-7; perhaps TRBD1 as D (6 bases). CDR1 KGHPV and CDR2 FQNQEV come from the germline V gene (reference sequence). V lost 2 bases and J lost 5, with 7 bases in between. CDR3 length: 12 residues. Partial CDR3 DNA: TGTGCCAGCAGTCTGGGGGACAATGAACAGTAC. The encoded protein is CASSLGDNEQY. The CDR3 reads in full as CASSLGDNEQYF. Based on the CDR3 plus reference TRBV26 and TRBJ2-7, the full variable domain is NSKVIQTPRYLVKGQGQKAKMRCIPEKGHPVVFWYQQNKNNEFKFLINFQNQEVLQQIDMTEKRFSAECPSNSPCSLEIQSSEAGDSALYLCASSLGDNEQYFGPGTRLTVL.

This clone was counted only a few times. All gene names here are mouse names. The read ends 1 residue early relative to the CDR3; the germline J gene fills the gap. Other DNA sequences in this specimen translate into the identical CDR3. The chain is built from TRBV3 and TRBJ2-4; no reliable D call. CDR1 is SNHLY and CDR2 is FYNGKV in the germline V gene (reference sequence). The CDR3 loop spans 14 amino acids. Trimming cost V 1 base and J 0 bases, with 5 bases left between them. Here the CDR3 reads CASSLGQSQNTLYF. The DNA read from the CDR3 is TGTGCCAGCAGCTTAGGCCAGAGTCAAAACACCTTGTAC.

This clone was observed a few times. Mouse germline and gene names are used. The part of the CDR3 DNA that was read is TGTGCCAGCAGTCGAGGGGCAAACACCGGGCAGCTCTAC. It yields the protein CASSRGANTGQLY. The whole CDR3 protein reads CASSRGANTGQLYF. The rearrangement links TRBV26 to TRBJ2-2; D possibly corresponds to TRBD1 (5 bases). From the germline J gene comes the end of the CDR3, since the read stops 1 residue before it. This CDR3 has 14 residues. The V gene lost 4 bases and the J gene lost 0 bases, with 6 bases spanning the gap. CDR1 and CDR2 from the germline V gene are KGHPV and FQNQEV (reference sequence). Based on the CDR3 plus reference TRBV26 and TRBJ2-2, the full variable domain is NSKVIQTPRYLVKGQGQKAKMRCIPEKGHPVVFWYQQNKNNEFKFLINFQNQEVLQQIDMTEKRFSAECPSNSPCSLEIQSSEAGDSALYLCASSRGANTGQLYFGEGSKLTVL.